Listed below are T cell receptor beta chains from one sample, sequenced in a study of radiation and T cells in renal cell carcinoma. TCRdb keeps only in-frame clones here, not all; method: immunoSEQ multiplex PCR. There are some 100,000 clones in the sample; 70% to 85% occur only once, and roughly 6.8% lies in the top ten. This material consisted of blood, taken from a patient whose treatment included radiotherapy and nephrectomy. The receptor set was obtained from a man in his 60s with renal cell carcinoma. Both conserved end residues are part of each CDR3. The D gene is left open where the match is weak. Clone size appears in some rows only: once, few, many, or a class for an expanded clone.

TRBD1,TRBJ2-3,TRBV5-4,.,15,CASSEGGGYTDTQYF,TGTGCCAGCAGCGAAGGGGGCGGGTACACAGATACGCAGTATTTT
.,TRBJ2-2,TRBV7-3,once,15,CASSRDSGNTGELFF,TGTGCCAGCAGCCGGGACTCCGGCAACACCGGGGAGCTGTTTTTT
.,TRBJ1-5,TRBV11-2,.,13,CASSLSGDQPQHF,TGTGCCAGCAGCTTGTCAGGTGATCAGCCCCAGCATTTT
TRBD2,TRBJ2-3,TRBV11-3,.,16,CASSLAPAGGADTQYF,TGTGCCAGCAGCTTAGCCCCAGCGGGAGGGGCAGATACGCAGTATTTT
.,TRBJ2-2,TRBV9,.,17,CASSADSLPRLVGELFF,TGTGCCAGCAGCGCAGATAGTCTGCCCCGCTTAGTCGGGGAGCTGTTTTTT
TRBD2,TRBJ2-7,TRBV7-9,.,14,CASSLGGEGYEQYF,TGTGCCAGCAGCTTAGGGGGGGAGGGCTACGAGCAGTACTTC
.,TRBJ1-5,TRBV27,.,16,CASSPKGGYSNQPQHF,TGTGCCAGCAGTCCCAAAGGGGGATATAGCAATCAGCCCCAGCATTTT
TRBD2,TRBJ2-1,TRBV7-9,.,14,CASSLGLAGNEQFF,TGTGCCAGCAGCTTAGGGCTAGCGGGCAATGAGCAGTTCTTC
TRBD1,TRBJ2-3,TRBV7-6,.,16,CASSLALTGEADTQYF,TGTGCCAGCAGCTTAGCGCTGACAGGGGAGGCAGATACGCAGTATTTT
.,TRBJ2-2,TRBV9,.,12,CASSVNTGELFF,TGTGCCAGCAGCGTGAACACCGGGGAGCTGTTTTTT
.,TRBJ2-7,TRBV10-1,many,14,CASSSTGSSYEQYF,TGCGCCAGCAGTTCGACAGGTAGCTCCTACGAGCAGTACTTC
TRBD2,TRBJ2-1,TRBV11-3,few,17,CASSLVAGLAGMDEQFF,TGTGCCAGCAGCTTAGTAGCCGGACTAGCGGGAATGGATGAGCAGTTCTTC
TRBD2,TRBJ2-7,TRBV5-1,.,14,CASRQQAGSYEQYF,TGCGCCAGCAGGCAACAAGCGGGGAGCTACGAGCAGTACTTC
.,TRBJ1-1,TRBV28,.,16,CASSPLGEGVNTEAFF,TGTGCCAGCAGTCCTCTAGGGGAGGGGGTGAACACTGAAGCTTTCTTT
.,TRBJ2-1,TRBV2,.,15,CASSDSRNSYNEQFF,TGTGCCAGCAGTGATTCGCGAAACTCCTACAATGAGCAGTTCTTC
TRBD2,TRBJ2-1,TRBV5-1,.,16,CASSLEAGGTYNEQFF,TGCGCCAGCAGCTTGGAGGCGGGAGGCACCTACAATGAGCAGTTCTTC
.,TRBJ2-1,TRBV4-2,medium-sized,18,CASSQETVRPGSYNEQFF,TGTGCCAGCAGCCAAGAAACGGTCAGGCCCGGCTCCTACAATGAGCAGTTCTTC
TRBD2,TRBJ2-2,TRBV5-1,.,15,CASREREGPYGELFF,TGCGCCAGCAGGGAGCGGGAGGGCCCGTACGGGGAGCTGTTTTTT
.,TRBJ1-3,TRBV7-8,.,16,CASSFILQESGNTIYF,TGTGCCAGCAGCTTTATCTTACAGGAGTCTGGAAACACCATATATTTT
.,TRBJ2-1,TRBV6-5,few,14,CASSYRPRTNEQFF,TGTGCCAGCAGTTACAGGCCACGAACCAATGAGCAGTTCTTC
TRBD2,TRBJ2-5,TRBV19,few,15,CASSKALAGAETQYF,TGTGCCAGTAGTAAGGCCCTAGCGGGAGCAGAGACCCAGTACTTC
TRBD1,TRBJ2-5,TRBV14,.,16,CASSQVLPGGQETQYF,TGTGCCAGCAGCCAAGTATTACCAGGGGGCCAAGAGACCCAGTACTTC
.,TRBJ1-1,TRBV30,.,13,CAWQTNMNTEAFF,TGTGCCTGGCAGACAAACATGAACACTGAAGCTTTCTTT
TRBD2,TRBJ2-1,TRBV10-2,.,19,CASSDGTGGRSYSYNEQFF,TGCGCCAGCAGTGACGGTACTGGCGGGAGGTCCTACTCCTACAATGAGCAGTTCTTC
.,TRBJ1-1,TRBV5-1,.,15,CASSPIDGGLSEAFF,TGCGCCAGCAGTCCCATCGACGGGGGGTTGAGTGAAGCTTTCTTT
TRBD2,TRBJ2-7,TRBV7-3,.,15,CASSLRSGGSYEQYF,TGTGCCAGCAGCTTAAGGAGCGGGGGGTCCTACGAGCAGTACTTC
.,TRBJ1-2,TRBV11-2,.,15,CASSSVRGRVYGYTF,TGTGCCAGCAGCTCCGTGAGAGGCAGGGTCTATGGCTACACCTTC
.,TRBJ2-2,TRBV27,.,13,CASSLIGTGELFF,TGTGCCAGCAGTTTAATAGGAACCGGGGAGCTGTTTTTT
TRBD1,TRBJ1-1,TRBV14,.,19,CASSHRMGGQGPLPTEAFF,TGTGCCAGCAGCCACAGAATGGGGGGACAGGGTCCCCTACCTACTGAAGCTTTCTTT
.,TRBJ2-7,TRBV18,.,12,CASSLSGYEQYF,TGTGCCAGCTCACTTTCTGGCTACGAGCAGTACTTC
TRBD1,TRBJ2-1,TRBV19,.,16,CASSNIRDRAYNEQFF,TGTGCCAGTAGTAACATCCGGGACAGGGCCTACAATGAGCAGTTCTTC
TRBD1,TRBJ1-2,TRBV5-6,few,15,CASSLGAGGTSGYTF,TGTGCCAGCAGCTTGGGGGCAGGGGGCACGAGTGGCTACACCTTC
.,TRBJ1-1,TRBV7-6,.,13,CASSLDRRTEAFF,TGTGCCAGCAGCTTGGACAGACGGACTGAAGCTTTCTTT
.,TRBJ1-1,TRBV5-4,.,14,CASSYIDRPTEAFF,TGTGCCAGCAGTTACATTGACAGACCCACTGAAGCTTTCTTT
.,TRBJ2-5,TRBV6-6,.,13,CASSYDYQETQYF,TGTGCCAGCAGTTATGACTACCAAGAGACCCAGTACTTC
.,TRBJ1-2,TRBV2,few,12,CASSDRPYGYTF,TGTGCCAGCAGTGATCGCCCGTATGGCTACACCTTC
.,TRBJ2-5,TRBV29-1,.,13,CSVTTTGGETQYF,TGCAGCGTTACTACGACAGGCGGAGAGACCCAGTACTTC